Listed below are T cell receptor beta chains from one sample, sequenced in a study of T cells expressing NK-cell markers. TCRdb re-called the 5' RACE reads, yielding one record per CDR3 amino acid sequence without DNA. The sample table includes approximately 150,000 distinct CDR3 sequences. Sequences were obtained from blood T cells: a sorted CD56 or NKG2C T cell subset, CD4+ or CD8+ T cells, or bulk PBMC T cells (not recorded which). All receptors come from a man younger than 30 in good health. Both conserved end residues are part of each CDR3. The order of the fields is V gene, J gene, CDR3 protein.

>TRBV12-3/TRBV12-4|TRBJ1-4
CASSLTGANEKLFF
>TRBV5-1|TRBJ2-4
CASSFERVELAKNIQYF
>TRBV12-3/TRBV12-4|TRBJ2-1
CASRTIMGTSGRPNEQFF
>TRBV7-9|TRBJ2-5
CASSPPSRGETQYF
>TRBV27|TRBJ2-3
CASSPPRLVGLDTQYF
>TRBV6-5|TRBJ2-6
CASSYYGSGANVLTF
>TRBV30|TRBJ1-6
CAWSFTGRSGVNSPLHF
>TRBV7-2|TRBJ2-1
CASSLQRYNEQFF
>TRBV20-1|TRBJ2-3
CSARDLSIKTSGSTDTQYF
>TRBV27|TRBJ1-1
CASSLSWERPMNTEAFF
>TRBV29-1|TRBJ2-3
CSVEERGTDTQYF
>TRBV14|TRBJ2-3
CASRSSDRITDTQYF
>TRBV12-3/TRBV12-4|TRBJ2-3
CASSLAAVDTQYF
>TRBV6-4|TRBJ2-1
CASSAYSGTSGIVLFF
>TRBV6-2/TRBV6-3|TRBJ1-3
CASSYSDGLDTIYF
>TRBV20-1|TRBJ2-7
CSAREFLAGAREQYF
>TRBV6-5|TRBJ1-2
CASSTRTGGDGYTF
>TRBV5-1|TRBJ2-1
CASSLVPVAGGYNEQFF
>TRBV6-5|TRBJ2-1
CASSYRTGEQFF
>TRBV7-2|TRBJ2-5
CASSLLQGEALGPLTGQETQYF
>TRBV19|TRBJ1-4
CASNSDRSGLTNEKLFF
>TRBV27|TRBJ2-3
CASSPTSGRTLDTQYF
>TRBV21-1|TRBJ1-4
CALQRGRSMVSEKLFF
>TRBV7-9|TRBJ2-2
CASSLVTGAGELFF
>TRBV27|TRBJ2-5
CASSSSPRTSGYHQETQYF
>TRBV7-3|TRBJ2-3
CASSSSGLAGGVDTQYF
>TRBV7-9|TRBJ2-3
CASSWAGQGEPDTQYF
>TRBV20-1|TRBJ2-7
CSAREIAGGPHEQYF
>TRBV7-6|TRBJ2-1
CASSLGLGSRSYNEQFF
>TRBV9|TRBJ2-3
CASSVDGQNTDTQYF
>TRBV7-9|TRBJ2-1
CASSYPLSDDYNEQFF
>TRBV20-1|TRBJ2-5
CSARGQGEGQETQYF
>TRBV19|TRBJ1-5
CAADTRGIFQPQHF
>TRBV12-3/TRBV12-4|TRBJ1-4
CASNPGGIEKLFF
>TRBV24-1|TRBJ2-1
CATSDSVTVPYNEQFF
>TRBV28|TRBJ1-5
CASLNNDFVQPQHF
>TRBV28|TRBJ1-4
CASSQDGLGEKLFF
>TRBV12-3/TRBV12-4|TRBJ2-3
CASTPPGTRSTDTQYF
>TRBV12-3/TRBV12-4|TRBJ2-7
CASSSGTELYEQYF
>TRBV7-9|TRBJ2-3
CASITLEADTQYF
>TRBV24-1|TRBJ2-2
CATRSSSTGELFF
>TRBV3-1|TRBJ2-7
CASSQAEQTYEQYF
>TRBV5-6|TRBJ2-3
CASRVYVGITDTQYF
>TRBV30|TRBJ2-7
CAWSVGGARNEQYF
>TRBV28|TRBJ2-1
CASSFRDLLDNEQFF
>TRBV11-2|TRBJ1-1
CASSLEVEAATEAFF
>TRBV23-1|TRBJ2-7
CASSQKNRYEQYF
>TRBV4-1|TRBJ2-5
CASSQETWRESGETQYF